A selection of T cell receptor beta chains follows, all from one sample in a study of beta chain features in type 1 diabetes. Some clones are missing from TCRdb's copy, which holds only in-frame ones; the method was immunoSEQ multiplex PCR. This sample has approximately 160,000 clones, with almost 65% found just once. Sample: naive CD4+ T cells from blood. The receptors here all came from a man aged 30 to 45 with type 1 diabetes. Each CDR3 is given with its conserved first and last residue. The D gene is left open where the match is weak. Some rows mark clone size as missing; the rest say once, few, many or name a class of expanded clone.

CDR3 length: 14; D gene: TRBD1; V gene: TRBV10-3; J gene: TRBJ1-6; clone size: -; CDR3 DNA: TGTGCCATCAGCCCGGGACAGGATAATTCACCCCTCCACTTT; CDR3 protein: CAISPGQDNSPLHF
CDR3 length: 14; D gene: -; V gene: TRBV30; J gene: TRBJ1-6; clone size: few; CDR3 DNA: TGTGCCTGGAGTGCGAACCTTGAGAATTCACCCCTCCACTTT; CDR3 protein: CAWSANLENSPLHF
CDR3 length: 15; D gene: TRBD1; V gene: TRBV29-1; J gene: TRBJ2-2; clone size: few; CDR3 DNA: TGCAGCGTCACCTCAGGGGGCGCCCCGACCGGGGAGCTGTTTTTT; CDR3 protein: CSVTSGGAPTGELFF
CDR3 length: 14; D gene: -; V gene: TRBV29-1; J gene: TRBJ2-1; clone size: -; CDR3 DNA: TGCAGCGTGGGGTCCCGTACAGCCAACAATGAGCAGTTCTTC; CDR3 protein: CSVGSRTANNEQFF
CDR3 length: 15; D gene: TRBD1; V gene: TRBV28; J gene: TRBJ2-1; clone size: few; CDR3 DNA: TGTGCCAGCAGTTTTCCCCAGGGGGCGACGGGTGAGCAGTTCTTC; CDR3 protein: CASSFPQGATGEQFF
CDR3 length: 15; D gene: TRBD1; V gene: TRBV28; J gene: TRBJ2-4; clone size: -; CDR3 DNA: TGTGCCAGCAGTTCCCCGACAGGGCTAAAAAACATTCAGTACTTC; CDR3 protein: CASSSPTGLKNIQYF
CDR3 length: 15; D gene: -; V gene: TRBV11-2; J gene: TRBJ2-2; clone size: -; CDR3 DNA: TGTGCCAGCAGCTCCCGGGGGAGGAACACCGGGGAGCTGTTTTTT; CDR3 protein: CASSSRGRNTGELFF
CDR3 length: 14; D gene: -; V gene: TRBV2; J gene: TRBJ2-7; clone size: -; CDR3 DNA: TGTGCCAGCAGCGCCCACAGGGACTCCTACGAGCAGTACTTC; CDR3 protein: CASSAHRDSYEQYF
CDR3 length: 13; D gene: TRBD1; V gene: TRBV19; J gene: TRBJ1-1; clone size: -; CDR3 DNA: TGTGCCAGTAGCGACAGGGTGAACACTGAAGCTTTCTTT; CDR3 protein: CASSDRVNTEAFF
CDR3 length: 15; D gene: -; V gene: TRBV7-9; J gene: TRBJ2-7; clone size: -; CDR3 DNA: TGTGCCAGCAGCTCCCCAGGGCAGGAATTCTACGAGCAGTACTTC; CDR3 protein: CASSSPGQEFYEQYF
CDR3 length: 13; D gene: TRBD2; V gene: TRBV29-1; J gene: TRBJ2-7; clone size: few; CDR3 DNA: TGCAGCGTCGGACTAGCGGGCTCCTACGAGCAGTACTTC; CDR3 protein: CSVGLAGSYEQYF